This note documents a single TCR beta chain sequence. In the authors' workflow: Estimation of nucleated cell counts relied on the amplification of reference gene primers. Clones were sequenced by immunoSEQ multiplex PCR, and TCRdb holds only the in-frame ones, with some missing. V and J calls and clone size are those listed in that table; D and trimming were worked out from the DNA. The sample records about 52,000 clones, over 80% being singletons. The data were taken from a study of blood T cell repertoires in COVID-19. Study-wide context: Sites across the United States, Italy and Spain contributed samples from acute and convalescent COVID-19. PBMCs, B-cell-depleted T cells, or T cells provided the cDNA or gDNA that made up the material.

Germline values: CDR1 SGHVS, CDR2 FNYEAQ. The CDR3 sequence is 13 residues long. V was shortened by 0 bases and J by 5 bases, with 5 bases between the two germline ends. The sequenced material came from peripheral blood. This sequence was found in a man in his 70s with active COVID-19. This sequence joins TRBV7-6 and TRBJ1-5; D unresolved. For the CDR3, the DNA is TGTGCCAGCAGCTTAGCTAGAGATCAGCCCCAGCATTTT. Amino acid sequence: CASSLARDQPQHF.